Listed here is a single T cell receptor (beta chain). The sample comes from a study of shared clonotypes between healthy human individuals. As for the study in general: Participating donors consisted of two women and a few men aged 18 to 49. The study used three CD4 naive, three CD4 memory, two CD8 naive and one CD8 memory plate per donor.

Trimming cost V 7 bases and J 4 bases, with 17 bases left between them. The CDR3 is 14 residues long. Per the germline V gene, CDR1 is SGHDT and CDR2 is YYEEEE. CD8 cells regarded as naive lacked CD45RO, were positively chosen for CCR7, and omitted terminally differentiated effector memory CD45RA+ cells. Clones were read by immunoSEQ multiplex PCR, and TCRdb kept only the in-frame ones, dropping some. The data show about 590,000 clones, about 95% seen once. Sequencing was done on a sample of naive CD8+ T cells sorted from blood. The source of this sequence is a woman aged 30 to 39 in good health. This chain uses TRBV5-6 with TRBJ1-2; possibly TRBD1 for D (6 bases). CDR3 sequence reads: CASSPTTGLYGYTF. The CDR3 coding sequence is TGTGCCAGCTCCCCTACGACAGGCCTCTATGGCTACACCTTC.